This is a list of T cell receptor beta chains from one sample in a study of shared T cell receptors in the human thymus. Using immunoSEQ multiplex PCR, the repertoire was profiled, and TCRdb retains in-frame clones only, with some absent. The sample records 700,000 or so clones, 70% to 90% being singletons. The same data also contributed to another study, on human thymus T cells.

Sequencing input: thymocytes. The receptor source for this set is a girl under three years old with a congenital heart defect. Both conserved end residues are part of each CDR3. A D gene is named only where the DNA matches it firmly. Clone sizes are given selectively: once, few, many, or a class where the clone is expanded.

clone_size: .; j_call: TRBJ2-7; d_call: TRBD1; v_call: TRBV4-1; cdr3_nt: TGCGCCAGCAGCCAAGATGGCCCCCACAGGGGGCGGGGAGACGAGCAGTACTTC; cdr3_aa: CASSQDGPHRGRGDEQYF
clone_size: .; j_call: TRBJ2-7; d_call: TRBD2; v_call: TRBV15; cdr3_nt: TGTGCCACCAGCCCGACTAGCGGGGGGACCTACGAGCAGTACTTC; cdr3_aa: CATSPTSGGTYEQYF
clone_size: .; j_call: TRBJ2-7; d_call: TRBD2; v_call: TRBV5-4; cdr3_nt: TGTGCCAGCAGCTTGGGGACTAGCGGCTACGAGCAGTACTTC; cdr3_aa: CASSLGTSGYEQYF
clone_size: .; j_call: TRBJ1-1; d_call: .; v_call: TRBV14; cdr3_nt: TGTGCCAGCAGCCAAGATCAACGGATCCTAGCCGAAGCTTTCTTT; cdr3_aa: CASSQDQRILAEAFF
clone_size: few; j_call: TRBJ1-6; d_call: .; v_call: TRBV4-3; cdr3_nt: TGCGCCAGCAGCCACGGAGACGGAGGGCCTCCGGCCCTCCACTTT; cdr3_aa: CASSHGDGGPPALHF
clone_size: .; j_call: TRBJ2-3; d_call: .; v_call: TRBV7-9; cdr3_nt: TGTGCCAGCAGCTTTTGGGCTCTGAATCTAGCGAGCACAGATACGCAGTATTTT; cdr3_aa: CASSFWALNLASTDTQYF
clone_size: .; j_call: TRBJ2-7; d_call: TRBD1; v_call: TRBV11-2; cdr3_nt: TGTGCCAGCAGCTCTGCAGGGGGCGCCCCCTATGAAGCATCCTACGAGCAGTACTTC; cdr3_aa: CASSSAGGAPYEASYEQYF
clone_size: .; j_call: TRBJ2-5; d_call: TRBD2; v_call: TRBV15; cdr3_nt: TGTGCCACCAGCAGAGATGGGGTCCTCGGGGGGGGTCAAGAGACCCAGTACTTC; cdr3_aa: CATSRDGVLGGGQETQYF
clone_size: few; j_call: TRBJ1-1; d_call: .; v_call: TRBV7-6; cdr3_nt: TGTGCCAGCAGCCCTACAGGGTTACAAGAAAACACTGAAGCTTTCTTT; cdr3_aa: CASSPTGLQENTEAFF
clone_size: .; j_call: TRBJ1-2; d_call: .; v_call: TRBV6-4; cdr3_nt: TGTGCCAGCAGTGGGACAGCTCACAGTAACTATGGCTACACCTTC; cdr3_aa: CASSGTAHSNYGYTF
clone_size: .; j_call: TRBJ2-5; d_call: .; v_call: TRBV9; cdr3_nt: TGTGCCAGCAGCGTAGATCTGGGGCCAATCCAGACCCAGTACTTC; cdr3_aa: CASSVDLGPIQTQYF
clone_size: .; j_call: TRBJ1-2; d_call: .; v_call: TRBV7-6; cdr3_nt: TGTGCCAGCAGCCTAAGGGACCCCAGGGGTGGCTACACCTTC; cdr3_aa: CASSLRDPRGGYTF
clone_size: .; j_call: TRBJ1-6; d_call: .; v_call: TRBV27; cdr3_nt: TGTGCCAGCAGTTGGGCGGGCATCATTTCACCCCTCCACTTT; cdr3_aa: CASSWAGIISPLHF
clone_size: .; j_call: TRBJ2-5; d_call: TRBD1; v_call: TRBV20-1; cdr3_nt: TGCAGTGCTAGTATTCTGACAGGGGAGTACTTC; cdr3_aa: CSASILTGEYF
clone_size: .; j_call: TRBJ2-7; d_call: .; v_call: TRBV6-1; cdr3_nt: TGTGCCAGCAGTGAAGCGCGGAGTGCCTCCTACGAGCAGTACTTC; cdr3_aa: CASSEARSASYEQYF
clone_size: .; j_call: TRBJ1-2; d_call: TRBD1; v_call: TRBV28; cdr3_nt: TGTGCCAGCAGTATTTGGACTGGGACAGATTTCTATGGCTACACCTTC; cdr3_aa: CASSIWTGTDFYGYTF